Here is one T cell receptor beta chain with its context. No cognate antigen has been identified for it. No clone much larger than this one lies a single base away; base qualities are absent. These data come from a study of cytomegalovirus exposure and HLA in healthy donors (dated by TCRdb to between 2016 and 2019). Regarding the research as a whole: An earlier analysis of 587 of the donors reported about 300 Gb of sequence data and about 120 million unique TCR beta sequences obtained from about 200 million T cells. An earlier analysis of some 600 of the donors applied high-throughput TCR beta sequencing to assess whether each TCR beta V gene segment acted as functional or pseudogenic. To study patterns of TCR occurrence, a later analysis re-analyzed previously published TCR beta repertoires from around 700 donors and added high-resolution HLA genotyping. An early release that covered more than 550 HLA-typed donors contained approximately 300 gigabases of sequencing data and tens of millions of unique TCR sequences. Rather than using new phenotypic data, the later analysis identified candidate immune exposures from TCR beta sequences and from how often those sequences occurred across donors. High-throughput TCR immunosequencing, statistical association of individual TCRs with disease status, and machine learning were combined to predict cytomegalovirus infection status. A separate validation cohort of about 110 different subjects was used in addition to the roughly 620-subject first cohort. The study used immunosequencing to profile the T cell repertoires of under 700 subjects and linked those repertoires to cytomegalovirus serostatus. The study was designed to test whether signatures of past pathogen exposure could be identified by cataloging public T cell receptors. Across approximately 420 genotyped donors of the cohort, an average of approximately 240,000 unique TCR beta nucleotide sequences per donor were sequenced, and 15% to 20% of those sequences were non-productive. All discovery cohort repertoires had been generated using a single sequencing platform. Donor age, sex, ethnicity and CMV serostatus were compiled alongside the repertoire data. Typing coverage differed by locus: A, B, C, DRB1 and DQB1 were typed in roughly 620-630 donors, DQA1 in 500 to 550, DPA1 in some 610, and DPB1 in around 490. Because of strong linkage in the cohort, roughly five DR-DQ haplotypes were treated as single units for association and clustering. Among the roughly 400 genotyped donors, under 90% belonged to the genetic ancestry cluster associated with self-reported Caucasian donors. HLA typing included class I and class II loci at four-digit resolution. Genome-wide SNP genotypes for about 60% of the roughly 670 donors were used in a later genetic analysis, which treated that subset as a discovery cohort. General study outcomes and caveats: In a later genetic analysis, a missense DCLRE1C variant was associated with V-gene and J-gene trimming of TCR beta chains, and the association was replicated in an independent cohort. A group of highly shared sequence variants was considered likely to be a technical artifact of the sequencing pipeline. Three of the identified cytomegalovirus-associated TCR beta chains were confirmed in vitro to be specific for cytomegalovirus antigens. CMV serostatus was the only immune exposure information available for the cohort. A later analysis found that most CMV-associated TCR beta chains appeared HLA-restricted, with HLA associations seemingly driven largely by CMV exposure. Several of the top co-occurrence clusters appeared to be linked to parvovirus B19, influenza, CMV and Epstein-Barr virus, according to a later analysis. While some public TCRs were present in many individuals, most TCR sequences turned up only very rarely across donors. Strong co-occurrence of HLA alleles, especially DR and DQ, made assigning TCR associations to individual alleles difficult. According to the authors, the approach could potentially be generalized to other disease states and immunological phenotypes. In a later analysis, the rate of TCR association differed among HLA loci, with DRB1 alleles having the most associated TCRs and HLA-C alleles having the fewest. A further reported finding was that TCR beta sequences accurately predicted the HLA-A and HLA-B alleles for most subjects in the first cohort. Compared with equally common non-associated chains, HLA-associated TCR beta chains in a later analysis were more clonally expanded and had lower generation probabilities. At a false discovery rate of 0.05, a later analysis linked approximately 18,000 TCR beta sequences to specific HLA alleles. In this cohort, only TCR beta chains were sequenced, and detectable features were limited by the absence of alpha or paired-chain data. Roughly uniform sequencing depth across donors was assumed in presence/absence analyses, although this assumption may not hold. Because the 87-base-pair reads could not distinguish some IMGT-functional V segments, including TRBV6-2 and TRBV6-3, those segments were excluded. Linkage disequilibrium might explain the correlated functional status among segregating V segments, but an unknown experimental factor could not be ruled out. The study gave a list of about 160 TCR beta chains associated with cytomegalovirus. According to a later genetic analysis, donors in an Asian-associated ancestry cluster had fewer N-insertions in productive TCRs than the approximately 700-donor mean. Because HLA typing was missing for some donors at each locus, association tests included only the typed subset. Because counts were too low, some 16 rarely observed V segments, including chromosome 9 orphons, were excluded from the earlier analysis of 587 of the donors. The classifier was reported to diagnose cytomegalovirus status with high specificity and sensitivity in both the original cohort and the validation cohort. An earlier analysis of around 600 of the donors showed that most TCR beta V segments appeared in productive rearrangements either about 87% or about 30% of the time, which broadly matched IMGT annotations.

Reading from cysteine to phenylalanine, the CDR3 counts 16 amino acids. The only DNA kept is the CDR3, 48 bases in frame from the first base. V gives up 0 bases and J gives up 2 bases, and the segment between their germline ends measures 15 bases. The germline V gene (reference sequence) supplies CDR1 GTSNPN and CDR2 SVGIG. The cohort consisted of 650 to 700 healthy bone marrow donors. Cohort members were all nominally healthy when sampled, although unrecorded immune exposures were likely present. The donor tested CMV seronegative and was one of the 352 seronegative cohort members. A peripheral blood sample was collected from each donor, and TCR beta sequencing was performed on peripheral blood mononuclear cells. Genomic DNA extraction from the blood cell samples was performed with the Qiagen DNeasy Blood Extraction Kit. Library method: the immunoSEQ multiplex PCR assay. For the multiplex PCR, a mixture combining 60 forward primers for TCR Vbeta segments and 13 reverse primers for TCR Jbeta segments was used. A multiplex PCR assay on genomic DNA amplified the CDR3 region of rearranged TCR beta genes. Amplified TCR beta libraries were sequenced as 87-base-pair reads on the Illumina HiSeq System. The paper's data handling went like this. In a later analysis, some 80 million unique TCR beta chains were counted across the approximately 670 repertoires, and approximately 11 million of these chains were shared by at least two donors. Raw reads were error-corrected and collapsed into unique sequences by a nearest-neighbor algorithm in which closely related sequences were merged to remove PCR and sequencing errors. CDR3 sequences were aligned to IMGT reference sequences to assign V, D and J gene segments. For a sequence to be retained, a match of at least six nucleotides was required to both a V gene segment and a J gene segment. A rearrangement was called productive if the CDR3 had no stop codons and remained in frame with V and J, and every other rearrangement was called non-productive. Following IMGT convention, CDR3 was defined as the stretch from the second conserved V-encoded cysteine up to the conserved J-encoded phenylalanine. The earlier analysis of fewer than 700 of the donors excluded sequences that lacked an unambiguous match to a single V gene segment. An earlier analysis of roughly 590 of the donors called V segments functional above 56.7% productive rearrangements and segregating when the between-donor standard deviation exceeded 5%. A statistical classification framework was developed to diagnose cytomegalovirus status using the catalog of TCR beta chain sequences. V and J gene assignment, in a later analysis, came from comparing TCR nucleotide sequences with IMGT/GENE-DB human TR gene sequences. Using the TCRdist pipeline, a later analysis assigned CDR3 sequences along with most-parsimonious VDJ recombination scenarios. In a later analysis, each TCR beta chain was defined by its CDR3 amino acid sequence together with its V-gene family, and reads without a unique V-gene family were excluded. To address suspected cross-contamination and a sequencing artifact, a later analysis removed 592 highly shared, low-generation-probability nucleotide sequences. A later analysis calculated a clonal expansion index for each public chain from normalized within-repertoire ranks of inferred template counts. A later analysis computed generation probabilities with a VDJ recombination model fitted to out-of-frame rearrangements, and checked the results against IGoR. In a later analysis, TCR-TCR, TCR-HLA and TCR-CMV co-occurrence was scored with hypergeometric tests, and a repertoire-size bias correction was applied to TCR pairs. A later analysis estimated false discovery rates by permuting HLA or CMV assignments 20 times. In a later analysis, co-occurring TCRs were grouped with DBSCAN, and TCRdist sequence similarity was added when clustering was performed within HLA-allele-positive subsets. Co-occurrence clustering excluded repertoires with fewer than 30,000 or more than 120,000 public chains, plus five with anomalous nucleotide sharing. TCRdb took this table from immuneACCESS and kept in-frame rearrangements with V and J called. Such tables lack part of the clones; where checked against another copy, unresolved V genes explain under half of the gap, and the rest is unexplained. V and J calls and clone size are copied from that table; D and trimming were computed from the DNA. For this sample there are about 98,000 clones; roughly two thirds appear just once. Of the sample, 0.95% to 1.5% is held by the ten largest clones.

The V and J segments used are TRBV30 and TRBJ2-3; a confident D gene designation cannot be given. Specimen: PBMCs. This TCR came from a female donor in good health and CMV-seronegative. CDR3 loop: CAWSVLSGTYTDTQYF. The nucleotides are TGTGCCTGGAGTGTACTCTCGGGTACATACACAGATACGCAGTATTTT.